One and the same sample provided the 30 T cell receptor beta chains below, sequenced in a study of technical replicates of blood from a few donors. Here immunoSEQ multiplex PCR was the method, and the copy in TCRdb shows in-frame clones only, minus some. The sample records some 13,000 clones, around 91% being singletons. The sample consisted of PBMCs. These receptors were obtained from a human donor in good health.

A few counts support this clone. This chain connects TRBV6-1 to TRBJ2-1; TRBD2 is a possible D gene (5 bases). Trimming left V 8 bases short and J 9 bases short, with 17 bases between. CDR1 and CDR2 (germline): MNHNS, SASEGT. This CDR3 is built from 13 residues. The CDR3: CASSYILAAEQFF. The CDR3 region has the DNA TGTGCCAGCTCCTACATCCTAGCAGCTGAGCAGTTCTTC.

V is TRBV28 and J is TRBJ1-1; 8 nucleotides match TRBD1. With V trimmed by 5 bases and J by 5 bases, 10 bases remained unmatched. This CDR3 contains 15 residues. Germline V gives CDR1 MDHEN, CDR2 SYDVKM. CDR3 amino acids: CASSPPSRGRTEAFF. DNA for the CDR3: TGTGCCAGCAGTCCGCCCTCCAGGGGGCGGACTGAAGCTTTCTTT.

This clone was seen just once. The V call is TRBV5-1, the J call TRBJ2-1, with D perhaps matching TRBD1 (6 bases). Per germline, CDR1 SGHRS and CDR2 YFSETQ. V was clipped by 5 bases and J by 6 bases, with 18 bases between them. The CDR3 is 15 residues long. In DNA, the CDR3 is TGCGCCAGCAGTTTCCACAGGGATGCGGGCAATGAGCAGTTCTTC. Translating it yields CASSFHRDAGNEQFF. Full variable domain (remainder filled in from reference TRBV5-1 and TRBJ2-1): KAGVTQTPRYLIKTRGQQVTLSCSPISGHRSVSWYQQTPGQGLQFLFEYFSETQRNKGNFPGRFSGRQFSNSRSEMNVSTLELGDSALYLCASSFHRDAGNEQFFGPGTRLTVL.

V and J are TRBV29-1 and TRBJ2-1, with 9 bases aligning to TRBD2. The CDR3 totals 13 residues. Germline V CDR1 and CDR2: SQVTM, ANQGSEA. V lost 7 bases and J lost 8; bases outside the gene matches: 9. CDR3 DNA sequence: TGCAGCGCGGCCCTAGCGGGGATGGATGAGCAGTTCTTC. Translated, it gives CSAALAGMDEQFF.

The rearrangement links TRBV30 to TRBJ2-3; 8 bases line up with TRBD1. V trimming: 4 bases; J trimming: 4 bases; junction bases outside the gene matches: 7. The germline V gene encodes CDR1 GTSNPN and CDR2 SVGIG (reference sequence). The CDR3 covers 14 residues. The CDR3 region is CAWIGSGGADTQYF. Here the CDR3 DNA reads TGTGCCTGGATTGGTTCAGGGGGCGCAGATACGCAGTATTTT.

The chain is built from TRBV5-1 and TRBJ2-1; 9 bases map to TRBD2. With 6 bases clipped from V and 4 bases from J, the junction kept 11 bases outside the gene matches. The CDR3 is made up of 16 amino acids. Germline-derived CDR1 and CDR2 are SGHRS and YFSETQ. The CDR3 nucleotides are TGCGCCAGCAAGGGTGTTGCGGGAGGGGGTTACAATGAGCAGTTCTTC. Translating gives CASKGVAGGGYNEQFF.

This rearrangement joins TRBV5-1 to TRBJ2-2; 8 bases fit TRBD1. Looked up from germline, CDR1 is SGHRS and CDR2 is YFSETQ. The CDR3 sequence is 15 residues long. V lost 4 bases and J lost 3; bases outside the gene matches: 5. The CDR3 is CASSTGQADTGELFF. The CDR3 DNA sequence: TGCGCCAGCAGCACGGGACAGGCGGACACCGGGGAGCTGTTTTTT.

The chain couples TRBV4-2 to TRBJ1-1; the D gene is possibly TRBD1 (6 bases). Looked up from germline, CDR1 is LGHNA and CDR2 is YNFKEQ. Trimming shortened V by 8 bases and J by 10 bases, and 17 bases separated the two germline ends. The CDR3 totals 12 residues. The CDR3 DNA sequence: TGTGCCAGCTCCCTGGGTCAGGGGCCAGCTTTCTTT. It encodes CASSLGQGPAFF.

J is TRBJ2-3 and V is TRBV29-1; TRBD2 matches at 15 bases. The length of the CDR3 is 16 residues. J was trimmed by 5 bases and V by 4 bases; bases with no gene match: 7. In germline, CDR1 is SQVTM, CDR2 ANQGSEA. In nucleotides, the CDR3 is TGCAGCGTTGGGACTAGCGGGAGGGGGGCGGGAGATACGCAGTATTTT. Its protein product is CSVGTSGRGAGDTQYF.

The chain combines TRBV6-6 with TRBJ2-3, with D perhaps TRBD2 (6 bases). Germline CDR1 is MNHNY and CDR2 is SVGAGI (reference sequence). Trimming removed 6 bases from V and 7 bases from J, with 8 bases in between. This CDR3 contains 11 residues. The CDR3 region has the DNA TGTGCCAGCAGGCTAGCGAATACGCAGTATTTT. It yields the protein CASRLANTQYF.

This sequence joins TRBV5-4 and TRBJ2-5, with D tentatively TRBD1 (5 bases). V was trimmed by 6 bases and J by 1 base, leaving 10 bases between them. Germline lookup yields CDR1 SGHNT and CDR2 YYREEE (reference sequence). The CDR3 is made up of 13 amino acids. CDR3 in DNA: TGTGCCAGCACCGACAGCACCCAAGAGACCCAGTACTTC. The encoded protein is CASTDSTQETQYF.

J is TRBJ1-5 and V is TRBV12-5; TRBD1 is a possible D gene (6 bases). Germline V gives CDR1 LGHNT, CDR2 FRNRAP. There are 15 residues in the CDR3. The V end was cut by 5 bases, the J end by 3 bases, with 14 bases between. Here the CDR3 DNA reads TGTGCTAGTGGTATAGACAGGCGGCCCAATCAGCCCCAGCATTTT. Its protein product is CASGIDRRPNQPQHF.

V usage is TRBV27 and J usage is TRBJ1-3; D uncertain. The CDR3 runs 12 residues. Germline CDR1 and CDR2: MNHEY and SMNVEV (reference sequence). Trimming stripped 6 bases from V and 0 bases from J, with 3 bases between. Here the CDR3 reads CASRSSGNTIYF. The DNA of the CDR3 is TGTGCCAGCAGGAGCTCTGGAAACACCATATATTTT.

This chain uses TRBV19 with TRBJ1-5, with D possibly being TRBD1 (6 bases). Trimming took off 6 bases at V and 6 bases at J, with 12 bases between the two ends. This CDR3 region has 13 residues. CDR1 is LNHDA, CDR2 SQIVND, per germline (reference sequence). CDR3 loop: CASRTGGGQPQHF. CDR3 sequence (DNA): TGTGCCAGTAGGACAGGTGGAGGTCAGCCCCAGCATTTT.

The CDR3 loop is CASSLAQAGRETQYF. In nucleotides, the CDR3 is TGTGCCAGCAGCTTGGCCCAAGCGGGAAGGGAGACCCAGTACTTC. The V and J genes are TRBV5-4 and TRBJ2-5; 7 nucleotides agree with TRBD2. CDR3 size: 15 residues. Germline V gene data show CDR1 as SGHNT and CDR2 as YYREEE (reference sequence). The trim removed 0 bases at V and 5 bases at J, leaving 7 bases unmatched.

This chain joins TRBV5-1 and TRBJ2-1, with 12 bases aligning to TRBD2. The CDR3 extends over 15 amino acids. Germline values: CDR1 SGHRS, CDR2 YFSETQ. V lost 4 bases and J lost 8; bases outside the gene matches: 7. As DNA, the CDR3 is TGCGCCAGCAGCCAAATGACTAGCGGGAGCTATGAGCAGTTCTTC. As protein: CASSQMTSGSYEQFF.

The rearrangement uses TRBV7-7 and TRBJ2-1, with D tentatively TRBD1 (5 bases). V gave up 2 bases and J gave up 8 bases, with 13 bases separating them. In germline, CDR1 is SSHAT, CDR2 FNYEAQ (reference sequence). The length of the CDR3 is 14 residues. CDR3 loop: CASSLTGGVDEQFF. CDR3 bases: TGTGCCAGCAGCTTAACAGGCGGCGTGGATGAGCAGTTCTTC.

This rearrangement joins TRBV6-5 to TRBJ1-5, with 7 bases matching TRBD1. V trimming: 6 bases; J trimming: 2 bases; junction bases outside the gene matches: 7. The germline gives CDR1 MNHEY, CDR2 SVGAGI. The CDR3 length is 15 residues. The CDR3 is CASSAGTDGNQPQHF. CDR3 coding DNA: TGTGCCAGCAGCGCCGGGACAGACGGCAATCAGCCCCAGCATTTT.

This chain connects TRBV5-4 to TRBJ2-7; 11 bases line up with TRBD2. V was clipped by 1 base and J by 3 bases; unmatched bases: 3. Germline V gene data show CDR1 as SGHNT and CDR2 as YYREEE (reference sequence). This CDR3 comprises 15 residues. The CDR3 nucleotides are TGTGCCAGCAGCTTGAAACTAGCGGGGGACTACGAGCAGTACTTC. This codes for CASSLKLAGDYEQYF.

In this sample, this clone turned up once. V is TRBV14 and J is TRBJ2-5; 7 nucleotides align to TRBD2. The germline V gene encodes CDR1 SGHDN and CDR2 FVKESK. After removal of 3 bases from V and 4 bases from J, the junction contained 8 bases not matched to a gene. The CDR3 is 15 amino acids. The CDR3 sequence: CASSQSGGGRETQYF. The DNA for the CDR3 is TGTGCCAGCAGCCAGTCGGGGGGTGGTCGAGAGACCCAGTACTTC.

The CDR3 sequence: CASSLDTSDYEQYF. CDR3 sequence (DNA): TGCGCCAGCAGCTTGGATACTAGCGATTACGAGCAGTACTTC. The chain is built from TRBV5-1 and TRBJ2-7; 7 bases match TRBD2. From germline, CDR1 is SGHRS and CDR2 YFSETQ. The CDR3 runs to 14 residues. With V trimmed by 0 bases and J by 4 bases, 4 bases remained unmatched.

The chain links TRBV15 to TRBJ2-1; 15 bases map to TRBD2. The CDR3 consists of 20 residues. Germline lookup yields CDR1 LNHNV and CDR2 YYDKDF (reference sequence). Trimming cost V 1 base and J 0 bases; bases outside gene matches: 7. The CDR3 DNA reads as TGTGCCACCAGCAGAGGGACTAGCGGGAGGGCCGGAGGCTCCTACAATGAGCAGTTCTTC. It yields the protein CATSRGTSGRAGGSYNEQFF. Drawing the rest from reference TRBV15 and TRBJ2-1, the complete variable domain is DAMVIQNPRYQVTQFGKPVTLSCSQTLNHNVMYWYQQKSSQAPKLLFHYYDKDFNNEADTPDNFQSRRPNTSFCFLDIRSPGLGDTAMYLCATSRGTSGRAGGSYNEQFFGPGTRLTVL.

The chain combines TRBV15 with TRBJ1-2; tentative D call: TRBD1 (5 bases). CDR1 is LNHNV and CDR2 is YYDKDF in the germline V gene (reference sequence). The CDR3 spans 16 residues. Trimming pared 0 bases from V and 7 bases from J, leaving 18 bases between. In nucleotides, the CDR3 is TGTGCCACCAGCAGAGATCTGCAAGGGGATTACGGTGGCTACACCTTC. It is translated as CATSRDLQGDYGGYTF.

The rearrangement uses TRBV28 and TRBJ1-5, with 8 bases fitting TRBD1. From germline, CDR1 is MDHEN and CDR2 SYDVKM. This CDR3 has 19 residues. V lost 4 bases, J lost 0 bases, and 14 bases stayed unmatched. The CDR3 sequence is CASSSGPGQVHFSNQPQHF. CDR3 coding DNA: TGTGCCAGCAGTTCAGGTCCGGGACAGGTACATTTTAGCAATCAGCCCCAGCATTTT.

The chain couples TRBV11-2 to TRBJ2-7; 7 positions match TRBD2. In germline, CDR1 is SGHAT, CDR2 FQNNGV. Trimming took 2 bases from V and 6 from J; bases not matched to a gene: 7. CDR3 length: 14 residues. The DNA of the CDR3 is TGTGCCAGCAGCTTAATAGGGGAGGGAGGCGAGCAGTACTTC. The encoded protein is CASSLIGEGGEQYF.

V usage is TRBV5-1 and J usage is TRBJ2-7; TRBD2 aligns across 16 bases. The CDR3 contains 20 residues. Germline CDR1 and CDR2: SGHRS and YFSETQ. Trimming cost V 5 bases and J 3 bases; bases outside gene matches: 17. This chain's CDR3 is CASSMGPGTSGRDADYEQYF. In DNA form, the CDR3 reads TGCGCCAGCAGTATGGGACCCGGGACTAGCGGGAGGGATGCGGACTACGAGCAGTACTTC.

CDR3 bases: TGTGCCAGCAGCGAAGGACAGGGGCCTAAACGTGGCAACTACGAGCAGTACTTC. Protein: CASSEGQGPKRGNYEQYF. This rearrangement joins TRBV9 to TRBJ2-7, with TRBD1 matching over 9 bases. The CDR3 totals 18 residues. V was clipped by 3 bases and J by 3 bases; unmatched bases: 16. Germline V CDR1 and CDR2: SGDLS, YYNGEE.

The CDR3 region is CAWRGAILNTGELFF. CDR3 DNA sequence: TGTGCCTGGAGAGGGGCTATCCTGAACACCGGGGAGCTGTTTTTT. The chain is built from TRBV30 and TRBJ2-2, with D maybe TRBD1 (5 bases). The CDR3 spans 15 residues. The V gene's germline CDR1 is GTSNPN and CDR2 SVGIG (reference sequence). Trimming took off 3 bases at V and 1 base at J, with 12 bases between the two ends.

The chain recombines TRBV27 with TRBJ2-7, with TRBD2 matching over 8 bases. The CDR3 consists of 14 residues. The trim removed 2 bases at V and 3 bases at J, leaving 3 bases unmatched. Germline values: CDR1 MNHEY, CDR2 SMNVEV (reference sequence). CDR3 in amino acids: CASSLSSGNYEQYF. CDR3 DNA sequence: TGTGCCAGCAGTTTAAGTAGCGGGAACTACGAGCAGTACTTC.

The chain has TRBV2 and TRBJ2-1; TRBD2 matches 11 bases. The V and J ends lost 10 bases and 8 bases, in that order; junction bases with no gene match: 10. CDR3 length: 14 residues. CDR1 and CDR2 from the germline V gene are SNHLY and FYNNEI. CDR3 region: CATPITSGRHEQFF. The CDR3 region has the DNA TGTGCCACACCGATCACTAGCGGGAGACATGAGCAGTTCTTC. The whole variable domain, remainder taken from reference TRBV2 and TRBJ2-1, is EPEVTQTPSHQVTQMGQEVILRCVPISNHLYFYWYRQILGQKVEFLVSFYNNEISEKSEIFDDQFSVERPDGSNFTLKIRSTKLEDSAMYFCATPITSGRHEQFFGPGTRLTVL.